The 5 T cell receptor beta chains presented below share a single source sample, sequenced in a study of shared clonotypes between healthy human individuals. Data came from immunoSEQ multiplex PCR; TCRdb stores just in-frame clones and leaves some out. The data show roughly 2 million clones, over 85% seen once. The sample comprised naive CD4+ T cells sorted from blood. Sample subset: CD45RA+ positively selected. The receptors shown here come from a man between 18 and 35 years old in good health.

The chain combines TRBV2 with TRBJ2-7; 8 nucleotides align to TRBD1. Germline CDR1 is SNHLY and CDR2 is FYNNEI. CDR3 size: 16 residues. Trimming took 1 base from V and 2 from J; bases not matched to a gene: 7. CDR3 region: CASSEEPGGRTYEQYF. CDR3 nucleotides: TGTGCCAGCAGTGAAGAGCCAGGGGGCAGGACCTACGAGCAGTACTTC.

The chain combines TRBV19 with TRBJ1-2; 9 bases agree with TRBD1. V lost 3 bases and J lost 6; bases outside the gene matches: 8. The CDR3 contains 15 residues. The germline CDR1 and CDR2 sequences are LNHDA and SQIVND (reference sequence). In DNA, the CDR3 is TGTGCCAGTAGTATTTTCCGGACAGGGGCCGATGGCTACACCTTC. Its translation: CASSIFRTGADGYTF.

The rearrangement links TRBV30 to TRBJ1-2; 7 bases are a match to TRBD1. The CDR3 extends over 13 amino acids. J was trimmed by 2 bases and V by 4 bases; bases with no gene match: 4. The V gene's germline CDR1 is GTSNPN and CDR2 SVGIG (reference sequence). The CDR3, as DNA: TGTGCCTGGACGGCAGGGGGGAACTATGGCTACACCTTC. The encoded protein is CAWTAGGNYGYTF.

The V and J genes are TRBV29-1 and TRBJ1-1; weak D call: TRBD1 (5 bases). V lost 2 bases to trimming and J lost 10 bases, with 17 bases between them. CDR3 size: 13 residues. Germline V gives CDR1 SQVTM, CDR2 ANQGSEA. CDR3 DNA: TGCAGCGTTGAAATGGGGACCCGTCCGGGAGCTTTCTTT. Its translation: CSVEMGTRPGAFF.

The chain employs TRBV6-5 and TRBJ1-2, with 7 bases fitting TRBD1. Germline CDR1 MNHEY, CDR2 SVGAGI. The CDR3 is 15 residues long. Trimming at V came to 5 bases and at J to 6 bases, leaving 12 bases not matched to a gene. CDR3 loop: CASSRTGQASHGYTF. CDR3 nucleotide sequence: TGTGCCAGCAGTCGTACAGGACAGGCCTCGCATGGCTACACCTTC.